Sequencing of this TCR beta chain was carried out in a study of T cell changes during pregnancy in multiple sclerosis (dated by TCRdb to about 2019). With respect to the entire study: The study examined how the T cell repertoire changed over the course of pregnancy in women with multiple sclerosis.

Note on this clone: Its target antigen remains unknown. No per-base quality is available; no much larger clone lies one base away.

The library came from the immunoSEQ multiplex PCR assay. TCRdb provides this immuneACCESS table in a form limited to in-frame rearrangements. Some clones are lacking; in checked studies, under half of them reflect an unresolved V gene, and why the rest are absent is not known. Across this sample there are tens of thousands of clones, with about nine tenths seen only once. Approximately 3.5% of the sample lies in the top ten. V is cut by 4 bases and J by 0 bases, and the space between the germline ends is 7 bases. The CDR3 contains 14 residues, cysteine and phenylalanine counted. The only DNA kept is the CDR3, 42 bases in frame from the first base. The germline V gene encodes CDR1 SEHNR and CDR2 FQNEAQ (reference sequence).

The rearranged segments are TRBV7-9 and TRBJ1-5, with a tentative D gene TRBD1 over 5 matching bases. The material sequenced was peripheral blood, taken before pregnancy. This receptor was obtained from a female donor with multiple sclerosis, enrolled in a pregnancy study. The CDR3 reads as follows: CASSSTASNQPQHF. The bases are TGTGCCAGCAGCTCGACAGCTAGCAATCAGCCCCAGCATTTT.